This T cell receptor beta chain was captured by sequencing in a study of cytomegalovirus exposure and HLA in healthy donors. Findings of the study overall: The TCR clusters that emerged in the first cohort tended, a later analysis found, to co-occur in the roughly 120 validation repertoires. Cytomegalovirus association was listed for about 170 TCR beta chains. In vitro experiments confirmed that a few CMV-associated chains were specific for CMV antigens. Reports showed the classifier diagnosing cytomegalovirus status with high specificity and sensitivity.

Of note for this clone: What it recognizes is unknown.

TCRdb keeps only in-frame clones here, not all; method: immunoSEQ multiplex PCR. This table has about 250,000 clones, roughly 90% appearing once. Sequenced sample: PBMCs. This TCR derives from a man aged 18-30 years in good health and CMV-seropositive.

The CDR3 DNA is TGTGCCAGCAGTTACTCGTTTAACAGGGCGGACACTGAAGCTTTCTTT. Its translation is CASSYSFNRADTEAFF. V usage is TRBV6-5 and J usage is TRBJ1-1; maybe TRBD1 (6 bases). The V gene's germline CDR1 is MNHEY and CDR2 SVGAGI. The CDR3 sequence is 16 residues long. The V and J ends lost 0 bases and 3 bases respectively, with 14 bases between them.